This is a list of T cell receptor beta chains from one sample in a study of blood T cell repertoires in COVID-19. Repertoires were generated with immunoSEQ multiplex PCR, while TCRdb's copy carries only in-frame clones and drops some. The sample holds some 150,000 clones; approximately 85% are singletons and the top ten take approximately 0.63%. Sequencing input: peripheral blood. All receptors come from a man in his fifties or sixties with COVID-19, enrolled during active disease. Both conserved end residues are part of each CDR3. Each record gives: D gene, J gene, V gene, clone size, CDR3 DNA, CDR3 protein. D genes are given only for firm matches. Not all rows give a size; the values are once, few, many and, for expanded clones, a class.

TRBD1 | TRBJ1-2 | TRBV11-2 | NA | TGTGCCAGCAGCTCAACCGATCTAGACAGGGTCGGAGGCTACACCTTC | CASSSTDLDRVGGYTF
TRBD1 | TRBJ2-4 | TRBV6-1 | NA | TGTGCCAGCAGTGCTCCGGGACAGGGGAATCTAGCCAAAAACATTCAGTACTTC | CASSAPGQGNLAKNIQYF
TRBD2 | TRBJ2-3 | TRBV15 | NA | TGTGCCACCAAAGCTAGCGGGTCTAGCACAGATACGCAGTATTTT | CATKASGSSTDTQYF
NA | TRBJ1-2 | TRBV9 | NA | TGTGCCAGCAGCGTACAGGGGTCGGGAGGCTACACCTTC | CASSVQGSGGYTF
NA | TRBJ1-1 | TRBV5-1 | NA | TGCGCCAGCATCCCGGGAGGGACACAGAACACTGAAGCTTTCTTT | CASIPGGTQNTEAFF
NA | TRBJ1-1 | TRBV7-3 | NA | TGTGCCAGCAGCTTAGCGACACAGACTGAAGCTTTCTTT | CASSLATQTEAFF
TRBD1 | TRBJ2-7 | TRBV28 | NA | TGTGCCAGCAGTTTATACCCTCAGGGCAGGGGGCTTAACGAGCAGTACTTC | CASSLYPQGRGLNEQYF
TRBD1 | TRBJ1-4 | TRBV9 | NA | TGTGCCAGCAGCAGACAGGGGGCGGGAGTTAATGAAAAACTGTTTTTT | CASSRQGAGVNEKLFF
NA | TRBJ2-3 | TRBV30 | once | TGTGCCTGGAGTGGGTCAGGGACGCAGTATTTT | CAWSGSGTQYF
NA | TRBJ2-3 | TRBV3-1/TRBV3-2 | NA | TGTGCCAGCAGCCAATCCTACAGTAAAACAGATACGCAGTATTTT | CASSQSYSKTDTQYF
TRBD2 | TRBJ2-7 | TRBV4-1 | NA | TGCGCCAGCAGCCTTCAGCGGGAGGACTACGAGCAGTACTTC | CASSLQREDYEQYF
TRBD2 | TRBJ2-5 | TRBV6-6 | NA | TGTGCCAGCAGTTTAGGGACTAGCGGCCTCGAGACCCAGTACTTC | CASSLGTSGLETQYF
NA | TRBJ1-1 | TRBV29-1 | NA | TGCAGTTCCCTAGCAGGGAACACTGAAGCTTTCTTT | CSSLAGNTEAFF
TRBD1 | TRBJ1-3 | TRBV5-1 | NA | TGCGCCAGCAGCCAGACAGGGGGCGAGGGAAACACCATATATTTT | CASSQTGGEGNTIYF
TRBD2 | TRBJ2-1 | TRBV11-3 | NA | TGTGCCAGCAGCTTTAGCGGGACCCCTCCTAGGGATGAGCAGTTCTTC | CASSFSGTPPRDEQFF
TRBD1 | TRBJ2-5 | TRBV11-3 | once | TGTGCCAGCAGCTCGGGACAGGGCCAAGAGACCCAGTACTTC | CASSSGQGQETQYF
NA | TRBJ1-6 | TRBV9 | NA | TGTGCCAGCAGCGCGGACAGCGGTGGTTCACCCCTCCACTTT | CASSADSGGSPLHF
NA | TRBJ1-1 | TRBV25-1 | NA | TGTGCCAGCAGGGAGGGGGGGACTGAAGCTTTCTTT | CASREGGTEAFF
NA | TRBJ2-3 | TRBV30 | NA | TGTGCCTGGAGTTGGGACGGGAGAGCAGATACGCAGTATTTT | CAWSWDGRADTQYF
NA | TRBJ2-3 | TRBV5-4 | NA | TGTGCCAGCAGCCCGGTAGCAGGGGAGTCAGATACGCAGTATTTT | CASSPVAGESDTQYF
TRBD1 | TRBJ2-1 | TRBV27 | NA | TGTGCCAGCAGAGAGGGACAGAACTCCTACAATGAGCAGTTCTTC | CASREGQNSYNEQFF
TRBD1 | TRBJ1-6 | TRBV15 | NA | TGTGCCACCCAGACAGGGAATAATTCACCCCTCCACTTT | CATQTGNNSPLHF
NA | TRBJ2-4 | TRBV27 | NA | TGTGCCAGCAGTGGGCACGCAGGGGCCAAAAACATTCAGTACTTC | CASSGHAGAKNIQYF
NA | TRBJ2-7 | TRBV5-1 | NA | TGCGCCAGCAGCTTGGCTACTACTTACGAGCAGTACTTC | CASSLATTYEQYF
NA | TRBJ1-1 | TRBV20-1 | NA | TGCAGTGCTAGTAAACAGGGGAACACTGAAGCTTTCTTT | CSASKQGNTEAFF
NA | TRBJ2-6 | TRBV27 | NA | TGTGCCAGCAGTTTAGTCAACCAAGCTCTTGGGGCCAACGTCCTGACTTTC | CASSLVNQALGANVLTF
TRBD1 | TRBJ1-1 | TRBV7-9 | NA | TGTGCCAGCAGCGGAGGAAGCGGACAGGCGTCTGGAGCTTTCTTT | CASSGGSGQASGAFF
NA | TRBJ1-2 | TRBV29-1 | once | TGCAGCGTTGAAGACCGGGACACGACATATGGCTACACCTTC | CSVEDRDTTYGYTF
TRBD1 | TRBJ1-1 | TRBV7-9 | few | TGTGCCAGTCAACCCGGAGGGGGCTTGGTGACTGAAGCTTTCTTT | CASQPGGGLVTEAFF
NA | TRBJ2-5 | TRBV28 | NA | TGTGCCAGCATTGATTGGGGGCAGGGAAGAGAGACCCAGTACTTC | CASIDWGQGRETQYF
TRBD1 | TRBJ1-1 | TRBV27 | NA | TGTGCCAGCAGGCCCGGACAGGGGGTTGTAATGAACACTGAAGCTTTCTTT | CASRPGQGVVMNTEAFF
TRBD1 | TRBJ2-7 | TRBV6-2/TRBV6-3 | once | TGTGCCAGCAGCAGACAGGGTTTCTACGAGCAGTACTTC | CASSRQGFYEQYF
NA | TRBJ1-1 | TRBV11-1 | NA | TGTGCCAGCTCAGGGGTCCGGACTGAAGCTTTCTTT | CASSGVRTEAFF
TRBD1 | TRBJ1-2 | TRBV15 | NA | TGTGCCACCAGCAGAGAGAGGGACAGAGCTAACTATGGCTACACCTTC | CATSRERDRANYGYTF
TRBD1 | TRBJ1-2 | TRBV4-3 | many | TGCGCCAGCAGCCAAGGCGAAAGGACAGGGGTAGGCTACACCTTC | CASSQGERTGVGYTF
TRBD2 | TRBJ2-1 | TRBV19 | NA | TGTGCCAGTAGTATAGATTCCCTAGCGGGCCTTTACAATGAGCAGTTCTTC | CASSIDSLAGLYNEQFF
NA | TRBJ2-4 | TRBV6-2/TRBV6-3 | once | TGTGCCAGCAGTCCAGGGGTGATGGAGGTTTATGTCAAAAACATTCAGTACTTC | CASSPGVMEVYVKNIQYF
NA | TRBJ1-1 | TRBV3-1/TRBV3-2 | NA | TGTGCCAGCAGCCAAGGTTATCGCACTGAAGCTTTCTTT | CASSQGYRTEAFF
NA | TRBJ1-5 | TRBV6-2/TRBV6-3 | NA | TGTGCCAGCAGTTATTTTCCAGGTCTCGGCAATAGCAATCAGCCCCAGCATTTT | CASSYFPGLGNSNQPQHF
TRBD2 | TRBJ2-6 | TRBV7-3 | NA | TGTGCCAGCAGCTTAAGAAGCGGGGGGGCCTCTGGGGCCAACGTCCTGACTTTC | CASSLRSGGASGANVLTF
NA | TRBJ2-7 | TRBV24-1 | NA | TGTGCCACCAGTGATCGGGACAATTTACCGTACGAGCAGTACTTC | CATSDRDNLPYEQYF
NA | TRBJ1-1 | TRBV11-3 | NA | TGTGCCAGCAGCTCCAGGGACACCACTGAAGCTTTCTTT | CASSSRDTTEAFF
TRBD1 | TRBJ2-4 | TRBV27 | once | TGTGCCAGCAGCAGGCAGGGGGCGAACATTCAGTACTTC | CASSRQGANIQYF
TRBD1 | TRBJ2-7 | TRBV23-1 | few | TGCGCCAGCAGTCAGGGGATCGGGACAGCCGGCTCCTACGAGCAGTACTTC | CASSQGIGTAGSYEQYF